The 29 T cell receptor beta chains listed next were all sequenced from one sample in a study of T cells in Graves' hyperthyroidism and ophthalmopathy. Amplified TCR beta CDR3 regions derived from RNA transcripts. TCR CDR3 underwent first-round RT-PCR with the HTBI primer set. TCRdb reprocessed the multiplex PCR reads with MiXCR, giving one entry per CDR3 protein. The data contain some 350,000 distinct CDR3 sequences, roughly 15% of them singletons. Input material: blood. All receptors come from a woman aged 55-70 years with Graves' ophthalmopathy.

The table lists this clonotype with a few counts. The V call is TRBV6-1, the J call TRBJ2-4; D not resolved. Trimming cost V 7 bases and J 10 bases, with 8 bases left between them. Germline lookup yields CDR1 MNHNS and CDR2 SASEGT. The CDR3 covers 10 residues. Here the CDR3 reads CASNEWIQYF. The CDR3 DNA sequence: TGTGCCAGCAACGAGTGGATTCAGTACTTC.

This clonotype showed up many times. The rearrangement uses TRBV20-1 and TRBJ2-3; D call uncertain. Trimming left V 7 bases short and J 0 bases short, with 5 bases between. The CDR3 is 11 residues long. Germline V gene data show CDR1 as DFQATT and CDR2 as SNEGSKA (reference sequence). CDR3 nucleotide sequence: TGCAGTGTAGAGAGCACAGATACGCAGTATTTT. Amino acid sequence: CSVESTDTQYF.

This clonotype was picked up many times. The rearrangement uses TRBV5-6 and TRBJ2-3, with D perhaps being TRBD1 or TRBD2 (5 bases each). V was pared by 2 bases and J by 2 bases, with 9 bases between. The germline V gene has CDR1 SGHDT and CDR2 YYEEEE. This CDR3 has 14 residues. The CDR3 here is CASSLTGTTDTQYF. CDR3 in DNA: TGTGCCAGCAGCTTAACCGGGACCACAGATACGCAGTATTTT. The full variable domain, rest sourced from reference TRBV5-6 and TRBJ2-3, is DAGVTQSPTHLIKTRGQQVTLRCSPKSGHDTVSWYQQALGQGPQFIFQYYEEEERQRGNFPDRFSGHQFPNYSSELNVNALLLGDSALYLCASSLTGTTDTQYFGPGTRLTVL.

The chain recombines TRBV18 with TRBJ2-3; D remains unclear. The CDR3 is 18 amino acids. V was trimmed by 2 bases and J by 3 bases, leaving 21 bases between them. Germline CDR1 and CDR2: KGHSH and LQKENI. The CDR3 coding sequence is TGTGCCAGCTCACCAGGCGAAGGAAGGACCATTCGGACAGATACGCAGTATTTT. Protein: CASSPGEGRTIRTDTQYF.

This clonotype turned up a few times. The chain's CDR3 is CASSARLSLYNEQFF. The CDR3 nucleotides read TGTGCCAGCAGCGCACGACTATCCCTCTACAATGAGCAGTTCTTC. The chain carries TRBV9 and TRBJ2-1; D perhaps matches TRBD2 (5 bases). The CDR3 has 15 residues. V lost 3 bases, J lost 3 bases, and 13 bases lay in between. Germline assignment: CDR1 SGDLS and CDR2 YYNGEE.

This clonotype was counted at least ten times. The chain joins TRBV6-1 to TRBJ2-5, with D possibly TRBD1 on 5 matching bases. The germline V gene has CDR1 MNHNS and CDR2 SASEGT. The CDR3 covers 14 residues. V was cut by 5 bases and J by 2 bases, with 12 bases left in between. The CDR3 DNA reads as TGTGCCAGCAGTTCCATCGACAGACAAGAGACCCAGTACTTC. Translating it yields CASSSIDRQETQYF.

J is TRBJ2-2 and V is TRBV7-9; D not resolved. The CDR3 length is 16 residues. Looked up from germline, CDR1 is SEHNR and CDR2 is FQNEAQ (reference sequence). Trimming took 5 bases from V and 0 from J, leaving 13 bases between them. The CDR3, as DNA: TGTGCCAGCAGCGCCGCCGGGCAGCCGAACACCGGGGAGCTGTTTTTT. Protein sequence: CASSAAGQPNTGELFF.

V is TRBV7-9 and J is TRBJ1-2, with D possibly being TRBD1 (6 bases). There are 13 residues in the CDR3. Germline assignment: CDR1 SEHNR and CDR2 FQNEAQ (reference sequence). V dropped 3 bases and J dropped 4 bases, with 9 bases sitting between them. CDR3 sequence (DNA): TGTGCCAGCAGCTTTGACAGGCCCTATGGCTACACCTTC. Protein product: CASSFDRPYGYTF.

In its sample, this clonotype was seen many times. The chain employs TRBV7-8 and TRBJ2-3; D could derive from TRBD1 or TRBD2 (5 bases each). The CDR3 is 15 residues long. The germline gives CDR1 SGHVS, CDR2 FQNEAQ. V lost 1 base and J 0 bases, leaving 8 bases between the germline ends. CDR3 sequence (DNA): TGTGCCAGCAGCTTAGTGGGGGACAGCACAGATACGCAGTATTTT. This sequence encodes CASSLVGDSTDTQYF.

This clonotype was observed at least ten times. The rearrangement links TRBV11-3 to TRBJ2-1; 7 bases align to TRBD2. V dropped 5 bases and J dropped 7; count of bases not matched to a gene: 11. This CDR3 has 15 amino acids. The germline V gene encodes CDR1 SGHNT and CDR2 YENEEA. CDR3 sequence reads: CASSPSRREINEQFF. CDR3 sequence (DNA): TGTGCCAGCAGCCCAAGTAGGCGGGAGATTAATGAGCAGTTCTTC. Looking up the rest from reference TRBV11-3 and TRBJ2-1 gives the full variable domain: EAGVVQSPRYKIIEKKQPVAFWCNPISGHNTLYWYLQNLGQGPELLIRYENEEAVDDSQLPKDRFSAERLKGVDSTLKIQPAELGDSAVYLCASSPSRREINEQFFGPGTRLTVL.

The table lists this clonotype with many counts. The rearrangement uses TRBV11-2 and TRBJ2-5; tentatively, D is TRBD2 (5 bases). Germline-derived CDR1 and CDR2 are SGHAT and FQNNGV. V lost 1 base to trimming and J lost 7 bases, with 13 bases between them. This CDR3 is 14 amino acids long. Here the CDR3 DNA reads TGTGCCAGCAGCTTAGCACTAGTAGTGGGGACCCAGTACTTC. Its translation: CASSLALVVGTQYF.

In this sample, this clonotype turned up a few times. J is TRBJ2-3 and V is TRBV12-3 or TRBV12-4, with 10 bases matching TRBD1. The CDR3 runs to 15 residues. The ends lost 6 bases at V and 1 base at J; junction bases unmatched: 4. The CDR3 protein is CASRRDRGGTDTQYF. The CDR3 DNA reads TGTGCCAGCAGACGGGACAGGGGAGGCACAGATACGCAGTATTTT.

This clonotype was seen a few times. This chain connects TRBV19 to TRBJ2-2, with D possibly being TRBD1 (6 bases). The CDR3 runs to 14 residues. V was trimmed by 5 bases and J by 5 bases, leaving 12 bases between them. CDR1 LNHDA and CDR2 SQIVND come from the germline V gene (reference sequence). CDR3 sequence reads: CASSPGTKTGELFF. The CDR3 DNA sequence: TGTGCCAGTAGTCCGGGGACAAAAACCGGGGAGCTGTTTTTT.

This clonotype has more than one count but fewer than ten. V gene TRBV6-1 combines with J gene TRBJ2-7, with 10 nucleotides matching TRBD1. This CDR3 has 14 amino acids. V lost 1 base and J lost 8; bases outside the gene matches: 5. In germline, CDR1 is MNHNS, CDR2 SASEGT. The CDR3 DNA reads TGTGCCAGCAGTGAAGGGACAGGGGGGGTCCAGCAGTACTTC. Amino acids: CASSEGTGGVQQYF.

This clonotype was detected only a few times. This chain connects TRBV5-4 to TRBJ2-7; D gene uncertain. The CDR3 consists of 12 residues. Germline CDR1 is SGHNT and CDR2 is YYREEE (reference sequence). The V and J ends lost 0 bases and 7 bases respectively, with 8 bases between them. The CDR3: CASSLDFREQYF. The CDR3 DNA is TGTGCCAGCAGCTTGGATTTCCGGGAGCAGTACTTC.

This clonotype was seen ten or more times. The rearrangement links TRBV28 to TRBJ2-5, with 7 bases matching TRBD2. This CDR3 comprises 13 residues. V lost 7 bases and J lost 3; bases outside the gene matches: 5. Germline V gene lookup returns CDR1 MDHEN and CDR2 SYDVKM. The DNA for the CDR3 is TGTGCCAGCATCAGGGCGGGAGAAGAGACCCAGTACTTC. Its protein is CASIRAGEETQYF.

The rearrangement links TRBV24-1 to TRBJ2-6; 8 positions agree with TRBD2. Trimming at V came to 6 bases and at J to 0 bases, leaving 0 bases not matched to a gene. The CDR3 length is 15 residues. Germline loops: CDR1 KGHDR, CDR2 SFDVKD. CDR3 residues: CATSRGGSGANVLTF. The CDR3 DNA sequence: TGTGCCACCAGTCGGGGGGGCTCTGGGGCCAACGTCCTGACTTTC.

The rearrangement links TRBV5-1 to TRBJ2-1; TRBD2 aligns across 7 bases. CDR3 length: 15 amino acids. V lost 4 bases, J lost 4 bases, and 8 bases stayed unmatched. Germline CDR1 reads SGHRS; CDR2 reads YFSETQ. The CDR3: CASSPAGDGYNEQFF. Written as DNA, the CDR3 is TGCGCCAGCAGCCCGGCGGGAGACGGGTACAATGAGCAGTTCTTC.

There are a few counts of this clonotype. The rearrangement uses TRBV12-3 or TRBV12-4 and TRBJ1-5, with D possibly being TRBD1 (6 bases). Trimming removed 5 bases at V and 6 bases at J, with 14 bases between. The CDR3 totals 14 residues. The CDR3 DNA follows: TGTGCCAGCAGTCCCGGGGGGCCGGGTCAGCCCCAGCATTTT. This sequence encodes CASSPGGPGQPQHF.

The V call is TRBV4-1, the J call TRBJ1-1, with a weak D call TRBD1 (5 bases). CDR3 length: 14 amino acids. Germline V CDR1 and CDR2: MGHRA, YSYEKL. Trimming removed 3 bases from V and 7 bases from J, with 15 bases in between. Written as DNA, the CDR3 is TGCGCCAGCAGCCACCTCCTTGGGGGAGTTGAAGCTTTCTTT. Protein: CASSHLLGGVEAFF.

This clonotype has just a few counts. The chain couples TRBV7-2 to TRBJ2-1; 13 positions match TRBD2. Germline CDR1 and CDR2: SGHTA and FQGNSA. This CDR3 has 14 amino acids. V trimming: 7 bases; J trimming: 9 bases; junction bases outside the gene matches: 6. Written as DNA, the CDR3 is TGTGCCAGCAACTCCCGGACTAGCGGGAGTGAGCAGTTCTTC. This sequence encodes CASNSRTSGSEQFF.

Turning to this clonotype: Being one base from a much bigger clone, this may be a read error. The rearrangement joins TRBV5-1 to TRBJ1-1, with TRBD1 identical over 9 bases. The CDR3 length is 15 residues. Germline V gene lookup returns CDR1 SGHRS and CDR2 YFSETQ. After removal of 0 bases from V and 4 bases from J, the junction contained 4 bases not matched to a gene. The chain's CDR3 is CASSLGDRASTEAFF. The CDR3 coding sequence is TGCGCCAGCAGCTTGGGGGACAGGGCGAGCACTGAAGCTTTCTTT.

This clonotype occurred many times. The rearrangement links TRBV29-1 to TRBJ2-1; weak D call: TRBD1 (5 bases). Looked up from germline, CDR1 is SQVTM and CDR2 is ANQGSEA. Trimming shortened V by 1 base and J by 3 bases, and 19 bases separated the two germline ends. The CDR3 length is 17 residues. In DNA, the CDR3 is TGCAGCGTTGAAGGGGGCGGAAGGACAAGTCTCTACAATGAGCAGTTCTTC. Translation: CSVEGGGRTSLYNEQFF.

This clonotype was found a few times. Germline is not matched at one junction end, which may reflect a read error. The chain employs TRBV2 and TRBJ1-2; no clear D gene. Germline assignment: CDR1 SNHLY and CDR2 FYNNEI. The CDR3 contains 14 residues. CDR3 DNA sequence: TGTGCCGGCAGTGATAACAGAAGCCAATTTGGCTACACCTTC. Amino acids: CAGSDNRSQFGYTF.

The chain is built from TRBV10-3 and TRBJ1-5, with TRBD1 as a possible D gene (6 bases). This CDR3 region has 17 residues. V was cut by 3 bases and J by 0 bases, with 15 bases left in between. In germline, CDR1 is ENHRY, CDR2 SYGVKD. Written as DNA, the CDR3 is TGTGCCATCAGTGAAGAACAGGGTGTTTATAGCAATCAGCCCCAGCATTTT. It is translated as CAISEEQGVYSNQPQHF.

CDR3 coding DNA: TGTGCCAGCAGTGGGACAAGGGGCGAGCAGTACTTC. The encoded protein is CASSGTRGEQYF. J is TRBJ2-7 and V is TRBV6-1; tentative D call: TRBD1 (5 bases). The V end lost 4 bases, the J end lost 6 bases, and 10 bases lay between the germline ends. This CDR3 is built from 12 residues. Germline V gene data show CDR1 as MNHNS and CDR2 as SASEGT.

This clonotype was detected many times. The chain uses TRBV20-1 and TRBJ2-1, with 10 bases fitting TRBD2. J gave up 6 bases and V 4 bases, and 9 bases lay outside the gene matches. Germline V gene sequence: CDR1 DFQATT, CDR2 SNEGSKA (reference sequence). The CDR3 has 15 amino acids. Written as DNA, the CDR3 is TGCAGTGCTATGCGAAGCGGGAGGGTTTCCAATGAGCAGTTCTTC. Its translation is CSAMRSGRVSNEQFF.

The rearrangement uses TRBV6-2 or TRBV6-3 and TRBJ2-3; D unclear. CDR3 size: 13 residues. Germline loops: CDR1 MNHEY, CDR2 SVGEGT. V was pared by 8 bases and J by 0 bases, with 9 bases between. CDR3 bases: TGTGCCAGCTTTGAACCTAGCACAGATACGCAGTATTTT. As protein: CASFEPSTDTQYF.

Many counts were recorded for this clonotype. The chain links TRBV2 to TRBJ1-5; 9 positions match TRBD1. CDR3 length: 14 amino acids. The ends lost 4 bases at V and 6 bases at J; junction bases unmatched: 4. Germline assignment: CDR1 SNHLY and CDR2 FYNNEI. The CDR3: CASSGQGVGQPQHF. The DNA for the CDR3 is TGTGCCAGCAGTGGACAGGGGGTGGGTCAGCCCCAGCATTTT.